These 6 T cell receptor beta chains were all obtained from the same sample, sequenced in a study of post-analysis software for immune sequencing data. Presence of unique molecular identifiers characterized the TCR beta cDNA libraries. One entry per CDR3 protein, called by TCRdb with MiXCR from the PCR reads. This sample has approximately 730,000 distinct CDR3 sequences; 25% to 30% occur once, and the top ten carry around 0.56%. The antigens of these receptors remain unknown. Study observations and caveats: TRBV segments more frequent in patients than in controls numbered roughly 5 and included TRBV5-6, TRBV5-1 and TRBV20-1.

The material sequenced was blood. The receptors were sampled from a girl between 5 and 17 years old with multiple sclerosis.

The V call is TRBV15, the J call TRBJ2-7; 9 bases map to TRBD2. There are 15 residues in the CDR3. Looked up from germline, CDR1 is LNHNV and CDR2 is YYDKDF (reference sequence). After removal of 2 bases from V and 3 bases from J, the junction contained 5 bases not matched to a gene. The CDR3 spells CATSRRASGDYEQYF. As DNA, the CDR3 is TGTGCCACCAGCAGAAGGGCTAGCGGGGACTACGAGCAGTACTTC.

J is TRBJ2-4 and V is TRBV10-2; D gene unclear. The DNA end is a closer match to TRBJ2-7, so the J assignment may be wrong. The CDR3 length is 16 residues. Germline V gives CDR1 WSHSY, CDR2 SAAADI. The CDR3 DNA reads as TGCGCCAGCAGTGAGTCCCTCGGTACAGCCAGTTACGAGCAGTACTTC. This codes for CASSESLGTASYEQYF.

This clonotype has at least ten counts. The chain carries TRBV29-1 and TRBJ2-5, with 11 bases that match TRBD2. The CDR3 consists of 14 residues. Germline-derived CDR1 and CDR2 are SQVTM and ANQGSEA. V lost 7 bases, J lost 3 bases, and 7 bases stayed unmatched. The CDR3 nucleotides read TGCAGCGCCCTACTAGCGGGAGTGGAAGAGACCCAGTACTTC. Protein product: CSALLAGVEETQYF.

This chain links TRBV20-1 with TRBJ2-7; D is perhaps TRBD1 (6 bases). The tail of the sequence fits TRBJ2-4 better, so the J call may be wrong. CDR1 and CDR2 from the germline V gene are DFQATT and SNEGSKA (reference sequence). The CDR3 extends over 13 amino acids. DNA of the CDR3: TGCAGTGCTGTACAGGGAGCAAGTCACATTCAGTACTTC. Translation gives CSAVQGASHIQYF.

The CDR3 here is CASSPRLTQETQYF. The CDR3 bases are TGCGCCAGCAGTCCTCGACTAACCCAAGAGACCCAGTACTTC. The chain links TRBV5-1 to TRBJ2-5, with D perhaps matching TRBD2 (5 bases). V gave up 5 bases and J gave up 1 base, with 12 bases separating them. This CDR3 region has 14 residues. Germline CDR1 SGHRS, CDR2 YFSETQ.

The genes are TRBV7-9 and TRBJ1-5, with TRBD1 as a possible D gene (6 bases). Germline CDR1 and CDR2: SEHNR and FQNEAQ (reference sequence). Between the trimmed V and J ends, which lost 4 bases and 3 bases, there was a span of 10 bases. CDR3 size: 14 residues. The DNA for the CDR3 is TGTGCCAGCAGCTACCAGGGACACAATCAGCCCCAGCATTTT. It yields the protein CASSYQGHNQPQHF. Supplemented by reference TRBV7-9 and TRBJ1-5, the full variable domain reads DTGVSQNPRHKITKRGQNVTFRCDPISEHNRLYWYRQTLGQGPEFLTYFQNEAQLEKSRLLSDRFSAERPKGSFSTLEIQRTEQGDSAMYLCASSYQGHNQPQHFGDGTRLSIL.